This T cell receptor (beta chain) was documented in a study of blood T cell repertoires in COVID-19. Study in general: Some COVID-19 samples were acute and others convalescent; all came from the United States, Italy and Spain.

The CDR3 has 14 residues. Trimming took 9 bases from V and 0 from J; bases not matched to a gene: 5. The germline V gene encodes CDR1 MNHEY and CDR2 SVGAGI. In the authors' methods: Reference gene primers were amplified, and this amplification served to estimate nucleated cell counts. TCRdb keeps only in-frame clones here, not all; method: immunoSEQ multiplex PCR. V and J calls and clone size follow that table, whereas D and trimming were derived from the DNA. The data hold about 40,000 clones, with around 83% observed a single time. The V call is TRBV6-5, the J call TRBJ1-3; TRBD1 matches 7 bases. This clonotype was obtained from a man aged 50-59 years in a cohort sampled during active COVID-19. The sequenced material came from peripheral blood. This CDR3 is CASCSGGSGNTIYF. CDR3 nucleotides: TGTGCCAGTTGCTCAGGGGGCTCTGGAAACACCATATATTTT.